This TCR beta chain was sequenced in a study of OX40 agonist ivuxolimab in advanced cancers. Generated by immunoSEQ multiplex PCR, the TCRdb table keeps only in-frame clones and is missing some. Among more than 80,000 clones listed, approximately 90% were seen once. The material sequenced was CD4+ or CD8+ T cells sorted from blood, taken in a trial of the OX40 agonist ivuxolimab. This sequence was found in an adult with an advanced solid tumor such as melanoma, head and neck, liver or kidney cancer.

For the CDR3, the DNA is TGTGCCAGCAGTACTGACAGTGGTCGTCGAGCTTTCTTT. This gives the protein CASSTDSGRRAFF. This rearrangement joins TRBV6-1 to TRBJ1-1; tentative D call: TRBD1 (5 bases). The CDR3 has 13 residues. Germline CDR1 and CDR2: MNHNS and SASEGT. Between the trimmed V and J ends, which lost 5 bases and 10 bases, there was a span of 17 bases.